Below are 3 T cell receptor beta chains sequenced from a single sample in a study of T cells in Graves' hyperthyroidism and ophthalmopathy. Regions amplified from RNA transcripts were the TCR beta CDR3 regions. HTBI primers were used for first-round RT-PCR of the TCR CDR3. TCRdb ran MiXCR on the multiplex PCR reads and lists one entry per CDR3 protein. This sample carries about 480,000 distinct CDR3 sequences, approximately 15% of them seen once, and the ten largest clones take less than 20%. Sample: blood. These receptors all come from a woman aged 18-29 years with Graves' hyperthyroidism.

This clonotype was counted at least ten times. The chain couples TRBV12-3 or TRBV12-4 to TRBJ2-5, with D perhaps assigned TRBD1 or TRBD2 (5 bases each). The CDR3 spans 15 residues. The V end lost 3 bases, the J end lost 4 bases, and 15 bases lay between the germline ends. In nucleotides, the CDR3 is TGTGCCAGCAGTTTGGGAATCGGGGCGGGAGAGACCCAGTACTTC. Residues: CASSLGIGAGETQYF.

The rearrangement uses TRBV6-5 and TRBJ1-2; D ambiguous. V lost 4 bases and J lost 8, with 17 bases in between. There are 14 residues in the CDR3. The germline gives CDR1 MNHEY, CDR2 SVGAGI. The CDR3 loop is CASSSLSRLPGYTF. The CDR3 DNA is TGTGCCAGCAGTTCCCTGTCCCGGTTGCCCGGCTACACCTTC.

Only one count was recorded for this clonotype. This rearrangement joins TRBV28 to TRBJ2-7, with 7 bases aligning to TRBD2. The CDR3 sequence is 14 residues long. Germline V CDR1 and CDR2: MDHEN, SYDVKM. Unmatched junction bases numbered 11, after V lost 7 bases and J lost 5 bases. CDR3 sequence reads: CASTRGEGGNEQYF. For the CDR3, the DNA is TGTGCCAGCACCCGGGGCGAGGGAGGGAACGAGCAGTACTTC. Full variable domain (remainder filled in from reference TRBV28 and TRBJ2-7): DVKVTQSSRYLVKRTGEKVFLECVQDMDHENMFWYRQDPGLGLRLIYFSYDVKMKEKGDIPEGYSVSREKKERFSLILESASTNQTSMYLCASTRGEGGNEQYFGPGTRLTVT.